The 25 T cell receptor beta chains presented below share a single source sample, sequenced in a study of blood T cells in healthy people across ages. For the second PCR, which ran for about 7 to 11 cycles, a sample-barcoded 5' primer and a J-beta primer mix were used. TCRdb called the 5' RACE reads again in MiXCR, with one record for every CDR3 protein. The table has around 800,000 distinct CDR3 sequences, about 62% seen once; the top ten hold 25% to 35%. Material for sequencing was blood. All receptors come from a young man in good health.

The sample holds a few counts of this clonotype. The chain links TRBV9 to TRBJ2-1; the match to TRBD1 covers 11 bases. V dropped 0 bases and J dropped 8; count of bases not matched to a gene: 4. CDR1 SGDLS and CDR2 YYNGEE come from the germline V gene. The CDR3 has 15 residues. The CDR3 sequence is CASSVGTGGIDEQFF. CDR3 DNA: TGTGCCAGCAGCGTAGGGACAGGGGGCATAGATGAGCAGTTCTTC.

The V and J genes are TRBV4-2 and TRBJ1-1, with TRBD1 as a possible D gene (5 bases). The V end was cut by 4 bases, the J end by 4 bases, with 16 bases between. Germline V gives CDR1 LGHNA, CDR2 YNFKEQ. The CDR3 runs 15 residues. CDR3 sequence: CASSLGEGRSTEAFF. The CDR3 nucleotides are TGTGCCAGCAGCCTCGGGGAGGGGCGGAGCACTGAAGCTTTCTTT.

The V gene is TRBV6-2 or TRBV6-3, the J gene TRBJ2-1; the match to TRBD1 covers 7 bases. CDR1 is MNHEY and CDR2 is SVGEGT in the germline V gene. V dropped 2 bases and J dropped 10; count of bases not matched to a gene: 8. The CDR3 loop spans 14 amino acids. The CDR3 nucleotides read TGTGCCAGCAGTTACGAGGGGGCCATTGCCGAGCAGTTCTTC. The encoded protein is CASSYEGAIAEQFF.

About this clonotype: At one of its ends the junction is not consistent with the germline gene, which may arise from a read error. This rearrangement joins TRBV7-7 to TRBJ2-3; 8 bases map to TRBD2. CDR1 is SSHAT, CDR2 FNYEAQ, per germline (reference sequence). This CDR3 spans 15 amino acids. CDR3 in amino acids: CASSPTGGEADTQYF. In DNA, the CDR3 is TGTGCTAGCAGCCCCACCGGGGGGGAGGCAGATACGCAGTATTTT.

This rearrangement joins TRBV29-1 to TRBJ2-5; 7 nucleotides agree with TRBD2. The CDR3 sequence is 13 residues long. Germline loops: CDR1 SQVTM, CDR2 ANQGSEA. Trimming took 3 bases from V and 2 from J; bases not matched to a gene: 3. For the CDR3, the DNA is TGCAGCGTTGATAGCGGGTGGCAAGAGACCCAGTACTTC. The encoded protein is CSVDSGWQETQYF.

In this sample, this clonotype turned up a few times. The chain is built from TRBV4-3 and TRBJ2-6; D is perhaps TRBD2 (5 bases). Germline V CDR1 and CDR2: LGHNA, YSLEER. The CDR3 sequence is 17 residues long. V was cut by 0 bases and J by 4 bases, with 13 bases left in between. The CDR3, as DNA: TGCGCCAGCAGCCAAGATGATCCGGGATCAGGGGCCAACGTCCTGACTTTC. Its protein is CASSQDDPGSGANVLTF.

This clonotype was detected a few times. This rearrangement joins TRBV2 to TRBJ2-1; 9 bases are a match to TRBD2. The V segment lost 8 bases and the J segment 4 bases; nucleotides outside the gene matches: 9. The CDR3 sequence is 15 residues long. Germline V gives CDR1 SNHLY, CDR2 FYNNEI. Here the CDR3 reads CASSGGLAGYNEQFF. The CDR3 nucleotides read TGTGCCAGCTCGGGCGGGCTAGCGGGGTACAATGAGCAGTTCTTC.

This clonotype showed up just a few times. V gene TRBV6-5 combines with J gene TRBJ2-5; D is uncertain. The germline V gene encodes CDR1 MNHEY and CDR2 SVGAGI. This CDR3 contains 12 residues. With 0 bases removed from V and 13 bases from J, the gap between germline ends came to 12 bases. CDR3 in DNA: TGTGCCAGCAGTTACTCGAATGTGGCACGGTACTTC. Residues: CASSYSNVARYF.

This clonotype was counted between two and nine times. The chain recombines TRBV12-3 or TRBV12-4 with TRBJ2-3; 7 bases align to TRBD2. CDR3 length: 13 residues. J lost 6 bases, V lost 5 bases, and 5 bases had no gene match. CDR3 DNA: TGTGCCAGCAGTGGACGGGGGGTGGATACGCAGTATTTT. Translation gives CASSGRGVDTQYF.

V and J are TRBV20-1 and TRBJ2-7, with D possibly matching TRBD2 (6 bases). Germline CDR1 reads DFQATT; CDR2 reads SNEGSKA (reference sequence). Trimming shortened V by 0 bases and J by 1 base, and 13 bases separated the two germline ends. The CDR3 runs 15 residues. This chain's CDR3 is CSAREPWGRSYEQYF. The CDR3 nucleotides read TGCAGTGCTAGAGAGCCTTGGGGGAGGTCCTACGAGCAGTACTTC.

The CDR3 spells CASSQELTGNSIQYF. The CDR3 coding sequence is TGCGCCAGCAGCCAAGAATTGACAGGGAATAGCATTCAGTACTTC. The rearrangement links TRBV4-3 to TRBJ2-7; 7 bases are a match to TRBD1. The J call is in doubt because the DNA end fits TRBJ2-4 better. Germline CDR1 is LGHNA and CDR2 is YSLEER. The CDR3 runs to 15 residues.

V gene TRBV28 combines with J gene TRBJ2-1, with TRBD2 matching over 12 bases. The CDR3 is 15 residues long. Unmatched junction bases numbered 6, after V lost 4 bases and J lost 8 bases. Germline lookup yields CDR1 MDHEN and CDR2 SYDVKM. CDR3 in amino acids: CASSSLAGGPDEQFF. The CDR3, as DNA: TGTGCCAGCAGTTCGCTAGCGGGGGGGCCAGATGAGCAGTTCTTC.

The chain is built from TRBV28 and TRBJ2-7, with TRBD1 matching over 8 bases. CDR3 size: 16 residues. V shed 4 bases, J shed 0 bases, and the junction held 8 bases outside the gene matches. Germline V lookup: CDR1 MDHEN, CDR2 SYDVKM. CDR3 protein: CASSSRGQGHSYEQYF. The CDR3 bases are TGTGCCAGCAGTTCCCGAGGACAGGGTCACTCCTACGAGCAGTACTTC. Looking up the rest from reference TRBV28 and TRBJ2-7 gives the full variable domain: DVKVTQSSRYLVKRTGEKVFLECVQDMDHENMFWYRQDPGLGLRLIYFSYDVKMKEKGDIPEGYSVSREKKERFSLILESASTNQTSMYLCASSSRGQGHSYEQYFGPGTRLTVT.

The chain links TRBV20-1 to TRBJ2-1; 8 bases are shared with TRBD1. Unmatched junction bases numbered 11, after V lost 1 base and J lost 0 bases. The CDR3 consists of 18 residues. Germline loops: CDR1 DFQATT, CDR2 SNEGSKA (reference sequence). The CDR3 reads CSARGGQGAKFSYNEQFF. In DNA form, the CDR3 reads TGCAGTGCTAGAGGGGGCCAGGGGGCGAAGTTCTCCTACAATGAGCAGTTCTTC.

The chain has TRBV3-1 and TRBJ2-1; a weak D match, TRBD2 (5 bases). The CDR3 loop spans 15 amino acids. V was cut by 0 bases and J by 5 bases, with 11 bases left in between. Germline V lookup: CDR1 LGHDT, CDR2 YNNKEL (reference sequence). DNA of the CDR3: TGTGCCAGCAGCCAAGATCTTACCGGGGACAATGAGCAGTTCTTC. It translates to CASSQDLTGDNEQFF.

This clonotype has more than one count but fewer than ten. J is TRBJ1-2 and V is TRBV10-3; D is ambiguous. Deletions cut 2 bases from V and 8 bases from J, with 15 bases between. The CDR3 loop spans 14 amino acids. The germline CDR1 and CDR2 sequences are ENHRY and SYGVKD. CDR3 sequence: CAISEDPGTRGYTF. The CDR3 DNA reads as TGTGCCATCAGTGAGGACCCGGGTACTAGGGGCTACACCTTC.

The chain has TRBV27 and TRBJ1-6, with 7 bases identical to TRBD1. The CDR3 runs to 13 residues. V lost 8 bases to trimming and J lost 6 bases; unmatched junction nucleotides: 4. Germline CDR1 reads MNHEY; CDR2 reads SMNVEV (reference sequence). The CDR3 DNA sequence: TGTGCCAGCCGGGACAGCTTTAATTCACCCCTCCACTTT. Encoded protein: CASRDSFNSPLHF.

The V and J genes are TRBV10-3 and TRBJ1-1, with TRBD1 identical over 9 bases. CDR1 is ENHRY and CDR2 is SYGVKD in the germline V gene. Germline trimming cut 1 base from V and 1 base from J; bases unmatched to any gene: 4. CDR3 length: 16 residues. CDR3 sequence: CAISEWGQGTNTEAFF. The CDR3 nucleotides are TGTGCCATCAGTGAGTGGGGACAGGGCACGAACACTGAAGCTTTCTTT.

J is TRBJ2-7 and V is TRBV7-2; D unresolved. CDR3 size: 14 residues. The V end lost 5 bases, the J end lost 0 bases, and 11 bases lay between the germline ends. Germline-derived CDR1 and CDR2 are SGHTA and FQGNSA. The chain's CDR3 is CASSDRWNSYEQYF. For the CDR3, the DNA is TGTGCCAGCAGCGACCGTTGGAACTCCTACGAGCAGTACTTC. Supplemented by reference TRBV7-2 and TRBJ2-7, the full variable domain reads GAGVSQSPSNKVTEKGKDVELRCDPISGHTALYWYRQSLGQGLEFLIYFQGNSAPDKSGLPSDRFSAERTGGSVSTLTIQRTQQEDSAVYLCASSDRWNSYEQYFGPGTRLTVT.

This clonotype was detected once. V gene TRBV12-3 or TRBV12-4 combines with J gene TRBJ2-1; 7 bases map to TRBD2. Trimming removed 5 bases from V and 7 bases from J; junction bases left unmatched: 11. The CDR3 runs to 15 residues. The CDR3 DNA follows: TGTGCCAGCAGTGGGGGGGGTTGGGGGGAAAATGAGCAGTTCTTC. Translation gives CASSGGGWGENEQFF.

The chain recombines TRBV9 with TRBJ2-1; no firm D call. Germline V gene sequence: CDR1 SGDLS, CDR2 YYNGEE. Between the trimmed V and J ends, which lost 3 bases and 8 bases, there was a span of 9 bases. The CDR3 length is 12 residues. CDR3: CASSASRDEQFF. CDR3 nucleotides: TGTGCCAGCAGCGCAAGCCGGGATGAGCAGTTCTTC. Full variable domain (rest looked up from reference TRBV9 and TRBJ2-1): DSGVTQTPKHLITATGQRVTLRCSPRSGDLSVYWYQQSLDQGLQFLIQYYNGEERAKGNILERFSAQQFPDLHSELNLSSLELGDSALYFCASSASRDEQFFGPGTRLTVL.

On this clonotype: A junction boundary mismatches the germline segment, possibly from a read error. The CDR3 loop is CASSLGSCEQYF. CDR3 DNA: TGTGCCAGCAGCTTAGGTTCCTGCGAGCAGTACTTC. V is TRBV7-2 and J is TRBJ2-7; D remains ambiguous. The CDR3 has 12 amino acids. CDR1 and CDR2 (germline): SGHTA, FQGNSA.

The V and J genes are TRBV7-2 and TRBJ1-2; 8 bases fit TRBD1. CDR1 and CDR2 (germline): SGHTA, FQGNSA. The CDR3 runs 16 residues. With V trimmed by 3 bases and J by 8 bases, 14 bases remained unmatched. CDR3 in DNA: TGTGCCAGCAGCTTCTTTAGGGGACAGGAGCTGGGCGGCTACACCTTC. It codes for CASSFFRGQELGGYTF.

The chain uses TRBV29-1 and TRBJ1-1, with D unresolved. The CDR3 has 14 amino acids. Germline values: CDR1 SQVTM, CDR2 ANQGSEA. V lost 0 bases and J 4 bases, leaving 12 bases between the germline ends. The CDR3 region has the DNA TGCAGCGTTGAAGATAGCAGGTCGGGCACTGAAGCTTTCTTT. It is translated as CSVEDSRSGTEAFF.

This clonotype was detected only a few times. The V and J genes are TRBV27 and TRBJ1-2, with 8 positions matching TRBD1. This CDR3 is 14 amino acids long. V trimming: 2 bases; J trimming: 7 bases; junction bases outside the gene matches: 6. The germline V gene encodes CDR1 MNHEY and CDR2 SMNVEV (reference sequence). CDR3 sequence: CASSLVQGEAGYTF. CDR3 nucleotide sequence: TGTGCCAGCAGTTTAGTACAGGGGGAAGCTGGCTACACCTTC.